What follows are 16 T cell receptor beta chains derived from one specimen sequenced in a study of blood T cell dynamics during melanoma immunotherapy. Time point noted: week 3, after first cycle of checkpoint inhibitor. Assay: immunoSEQ multiplex PCR; the TCRdb copy retains only in-frame clones and omits some. The table shows about 12,000 clones, with around nine tenths occurring only once. The sample consisted of effector memory CD8+ T cells from blood, taken from a patient treated with checkpoint blockade. The receptor source for this set is a human donor with melanoma.

V is TRBV7-2 and J is TRBJ2-5; TRBD2 is a possible D gene (5 bases). The closer fit of TRBJ2-7 to the DNA end suggests the J call may be wrong. CDR1 SGHTA and CDR2 FQGNSA come from the germline V gene. The CDR3 is made up of 15 amino acids. CDR3 sequence (DNA): TGTGCCAGCAGCTTCGCGGGCGAAATCTCCTACGAGCAGTACTTC. Protein sequence: CASSFAGEISYEQYF.

The chain couples TRBV27 to TRBJ2-7; D gene unclear. The CDR3 sequence is 12 residues long. With 0 bases removed from V and 5 bases from J, the gap between germline ends came to 5 bases. The germline gives CDR1 MNHEY, CDR2 SMNVEV (reference sequence). DNA for the CDR3: TGTGCCAGCAGTTTATCCGGTAACGAGCAGTACTTC. It translates to CASSLSGNEQYF.

The chain has TRBV21-1 and TRBJ2-7; TRBD2 is the table's D call, not checked against the DNA. TRBV21-1 is labeled a pseudogene. The CDR3 runs 14 residues. As DNA, the CDR3 is TGTGCCAGCAGCAAATCCATATTGAGGAGCGAGCAGTACTTC. This translates into CASSKSILRSEQYF.

This rearrangement joins TRBV5-4 to TRBJ2-5, with D tentatively TRBD1 or TRBD2 (5 bases each). This CDR3 is 18 amino acids long. The V end was cut by 4 bases, the J end by 5 bases, with 27 bases between. Germline CDR1 reads SGHNT; CDR2 reads YYREEE (reference sequence). The chain's CDR3 is CASSPDSLGVSRVETQYF. Written as DNA, the CDR3 is TGTGCCAGCAGCCCCGATTCTTTGGGGGTTTCGCGAGTGGAGACCCAGTACTTC.

V and J are TRBV7-9 and TRBJ2-7; 7 nucleotides align to TRBD1. The CDR3 length is 17 residues. From germline, CDR1 is SEHNR and CDR2 FQNEAQ (reference sequence). Germline trimming cut 1 base from V and 3 bases from J; bases unmatched to any gene: 12. CDR3 loop: CASSLGQAGGRVYEQYF. The CDR3 DNA reads as TGTGCCAGCAGCTTAGGTCAGGCAGGGGGTCGGGTCTACGAGCAGTACTTC.

The chain carries TRBV7-9 and TRBJ2-5, with 13 nucleotides matching TRBD2. CDR1 is SEHNR and CDR2 is FQNEAQ in the germline V gene (reference sequence). This CDR3 contains 17 residues. V lost 5 bases, J lost 5 bases, and 11 bases stayed unmatched. The CDR3 DNA is TGTGCCAGCAGCCCCGGGACTAGCGGGATTCCTTCGGAGACCCAGTACTTC. Its translation: CASSPGTSGIPSETQYF.

The gene calls are TRBV14 and TRBJ2-7, with a tentative D call TRBD1 (6 bases). Germline values: CDR1 SGHDN, CDR2 FVKESK. The ends were cut back, 4 bases at V and 4 bases at J, with 20 bases in the middle. This CDR3 is built from 16 residues. The CDR3 DNA reads TGTGCCAGCAGCCTTGGGACAAGTGGACTCCAGTACGAGCAGTACTTC. Protein: CASSLGTSGLQYEQYF.

V and J are TRBV5-8 and TRBJ2-5, with D unclear. The assigned J gene may be wrong: the sequence end matches TRBJ2-7 better. CDR1 is SGHTS, CDR2 YDEGEE, per germline. CDR3 length: 14 amino acids. CDR3 coding DNA: TGTGCCAGCAGCACTCCGGGCCCAACCTACGAGCAGTACTTC. Protein product: CASSTPGPTYEQYF.

This chain links TRBV4-1 with TRBJ2-2; D gene unclear. Germline V gene lookup returns CDR1 MGHRA and CDR2 YSYEKL. The V end was cut by 3 bases, the J end by 5 bases, with 10 bases between. This CDR3 comprises 14 residues. Here the CDR3 DNA reads TGCGCCAGCAGCCATGAGCTGGGAACCGGGGAGCTGTTTTTT. Its translation: CASSHELGTGELFF.

The V and J genes are TRBV6-5 and TRBJ2-2; the D is unclear. Deletions cut 7 bases from V and 2 bases from J, with 14 bases between. CDR3 length: 15 amino acids. Germline V lookup: CDR1 MNHEY, CDR2 SVGAGI. CDR3 bases: TGTGCCAGCAATTCCGAGACCACCAACACCGGGGAGCTGTTTTTT. As protein: CASNSETTNTGELFF.

The rearrangement links TRBV2 to TRBJ2-7, with D hard to call. The CDR3 consists of 14 residues. CDR1 and CDR2 (germline): SNHLY, FYNNEI. Between the trimmed V and J ends, which lost 1 base and 0 bases, there was a span of 7 bases. CDR3 in amino acids: CASSEGALSYEQYF. The DNA for the CDR3 is TGTGCCAGCAGTGAAGGGGCCCTCTCCTACGAGCAGTACTTC.

This chain uses TRBV7-9 with TRBJ2-3; D uncertain. Germline V gene data show CDR1 as SEHNR and CDR2 as FQNEAQ (reference sequence). V gave up 7 bases and J gave up 3 bases, with 17 bases separating them. This CDR3 contains 15 residues. The CDR3 spells CASTSTAALTDTQYF. The CDR3 DNA reads as TGTGCCAGCACTTCCACCGCCGCTCTAACAGATACGCAGTATTTT.

The rearrangement links TRBV2 to TRBJ2-2; D ambiguous. V was cut by 6 bases and J by 4 bases, with 12 bases left in between. The CDR3 length is 14 residues. The germline gives CDR1 SNHLY, CDR2 FYNNEI. The CDR3 coding sequence is TGTGCCAGCAGAGGCTGGACGGGCACCGGGGAGCTGTTTTTT. It codes for CASRGWTGTGELFF. Full variable domain (remainder filled in from reference TRBV2 and TRBJ2-2): EPEVTQTPSHQVTQMGQEVILRCVPISNHLYFYWYRQILGQKVEFLVSFYNNEISEKSEIFDDQFSVERPDGSNFTLKIRSTKLEDSAMYFCASRGWTGTGELFFGEGSRLTVL.

This CDR3 is CASTIGGTGAGLYNSPLHF. In nucleotides, the CDR3 is TGTGCCAGTACAATTGGGGGGACAGGGGCCGGCCTTTATAATTCACCCCTCCACTTT. The rearrangement joins TRBV21-1 to TRBJ1-6; TRBD1 is the table's D call, not checked against the DNA. TRBV21-1 is a pseudogene. The CDR3 contains 19 residues.

The CDR3 nucleotides read TGTGCCAGCAGCTTGGACAGGGAGGACTATGGCTACACCTTC. Its protein product is CASSLDREDYGYTF. This sequence joins TRBV5-8 and TRBJ1-2, with D tentatively TRBD1 (6 bases). CDR1 and CDR2 (germline): SGHTS, YDEGEE. V shed 0 bases and J shed 3 bases, with 9 bases lying between them. The CDR3 length is 14 residues.

Only one count was recorded for this clone. The CDR3, as DNA: TGTGCAACCAATGAGGGTACTGAAGCTTTCTTT. This gives the protein CATNEGTEAFF. V gene TRBV19 combines with J gene TRBJ1-1; unclear D gene. The V gene's germline CDR1 is LNHDA and CDR2 SQIVND (reference sequence). The CDR3 spans 11 residues. Variable domain in full (rest from reference TRBV19 and TRBJ1-1): DGGITQSPKYLFRKEGQNVTLSCEQNLNHDAMYWYRQDPGQGLRLIYYSQIVNDFQKGDIAEGYSVSREKKESFPLTVTSAQKNPTAFYLCATNEGTEAFFGQGTRLTVV.